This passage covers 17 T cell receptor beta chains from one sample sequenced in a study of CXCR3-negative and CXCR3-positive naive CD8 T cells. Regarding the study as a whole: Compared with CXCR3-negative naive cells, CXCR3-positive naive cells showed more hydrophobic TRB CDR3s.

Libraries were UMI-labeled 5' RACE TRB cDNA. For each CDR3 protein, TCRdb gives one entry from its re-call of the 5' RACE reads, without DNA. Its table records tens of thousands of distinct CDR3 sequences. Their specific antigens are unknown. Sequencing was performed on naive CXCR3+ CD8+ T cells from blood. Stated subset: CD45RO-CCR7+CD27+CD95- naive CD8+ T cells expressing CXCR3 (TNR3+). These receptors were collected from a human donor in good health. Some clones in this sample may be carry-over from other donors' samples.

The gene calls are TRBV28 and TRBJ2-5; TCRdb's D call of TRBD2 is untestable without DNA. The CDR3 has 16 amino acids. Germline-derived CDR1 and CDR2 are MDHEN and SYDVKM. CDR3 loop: CASSLLAGGDGETQYF.

CDR3 residues: CASSYLGGVQETQYF. V gene TRBV6-2 or TRBV6-3 combines with J gene TRBJ2-5; TCRdb's D call of TRBD1 is untestable without DNA. Germline lookup yields CDR1 MNHEY and CDR2 SVGEGT. This CDR3 spans 15 amino acids.

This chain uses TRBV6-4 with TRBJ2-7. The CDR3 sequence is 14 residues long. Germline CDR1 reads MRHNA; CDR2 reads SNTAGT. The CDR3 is CASSDGRELYEQYF.

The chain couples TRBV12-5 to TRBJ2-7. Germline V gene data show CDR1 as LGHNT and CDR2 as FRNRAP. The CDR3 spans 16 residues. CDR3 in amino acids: CASGLVGWTPSYEQYF.

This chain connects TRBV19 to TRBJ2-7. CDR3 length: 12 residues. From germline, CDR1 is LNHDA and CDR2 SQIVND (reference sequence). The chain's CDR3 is CASSIAGYEQYF.

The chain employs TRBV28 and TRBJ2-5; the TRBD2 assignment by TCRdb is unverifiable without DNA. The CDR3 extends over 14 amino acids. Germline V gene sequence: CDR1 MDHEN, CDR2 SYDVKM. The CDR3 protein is CASGAGAFLETQYF.

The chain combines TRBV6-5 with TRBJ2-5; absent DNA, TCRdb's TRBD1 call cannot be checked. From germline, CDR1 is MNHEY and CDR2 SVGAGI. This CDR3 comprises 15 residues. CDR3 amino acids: CASSGQGATGETQYF.

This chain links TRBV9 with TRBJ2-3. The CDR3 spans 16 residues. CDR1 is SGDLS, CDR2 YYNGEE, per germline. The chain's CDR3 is CASSVAPRESTDTQYF.

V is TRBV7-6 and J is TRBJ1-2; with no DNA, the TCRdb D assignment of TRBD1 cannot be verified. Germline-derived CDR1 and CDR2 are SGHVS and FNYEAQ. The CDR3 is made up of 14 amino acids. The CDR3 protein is CASSQDTGGYGYTF.

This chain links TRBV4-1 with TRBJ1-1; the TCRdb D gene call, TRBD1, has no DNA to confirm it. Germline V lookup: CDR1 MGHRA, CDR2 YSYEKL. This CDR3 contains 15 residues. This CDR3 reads CASTLTEGQLTEAFF.

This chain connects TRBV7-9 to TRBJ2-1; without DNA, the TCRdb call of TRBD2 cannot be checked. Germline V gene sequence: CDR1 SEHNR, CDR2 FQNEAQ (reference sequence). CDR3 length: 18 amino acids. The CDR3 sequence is CASSRSLAGGNLYNEQFF.

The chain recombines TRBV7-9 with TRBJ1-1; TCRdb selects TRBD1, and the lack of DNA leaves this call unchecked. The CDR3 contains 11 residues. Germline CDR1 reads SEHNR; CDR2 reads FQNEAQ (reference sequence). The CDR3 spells CASSQDRGAFF.

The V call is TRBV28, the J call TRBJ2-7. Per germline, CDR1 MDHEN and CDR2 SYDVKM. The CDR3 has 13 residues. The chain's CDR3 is CALSKGSSYEQYF. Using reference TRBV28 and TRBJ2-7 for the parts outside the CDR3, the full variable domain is DVKVTQSSRYLVKRTGEKVFLECVQDMDHENMFWYRQDPGLGLRLIYFSYDVKMKEKGDIPEGYSVSREKKERFSLILESASTNQTSMYLCALSKGSSYEQYFGPGTRLTVT.

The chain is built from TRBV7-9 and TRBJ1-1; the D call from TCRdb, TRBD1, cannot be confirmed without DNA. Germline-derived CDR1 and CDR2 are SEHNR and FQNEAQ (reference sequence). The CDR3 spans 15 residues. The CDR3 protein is CASSLGRGLNTEAFF.

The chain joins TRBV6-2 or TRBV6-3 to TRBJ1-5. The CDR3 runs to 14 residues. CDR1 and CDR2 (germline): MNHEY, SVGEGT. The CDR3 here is CASSRGTENQPQHF.

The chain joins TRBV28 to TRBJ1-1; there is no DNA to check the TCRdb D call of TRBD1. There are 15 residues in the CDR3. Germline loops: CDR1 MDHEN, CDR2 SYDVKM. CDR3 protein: CASSSPLRMNTEAFF.

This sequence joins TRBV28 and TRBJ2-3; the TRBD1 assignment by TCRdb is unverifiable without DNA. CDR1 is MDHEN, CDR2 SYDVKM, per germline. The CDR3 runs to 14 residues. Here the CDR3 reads CASRTSGGTDTQYF. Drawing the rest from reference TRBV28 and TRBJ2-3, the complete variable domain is DVKVTQSSRYLVKRTGEKVFLECVQDMDHENMFWYRQDPGLGLRLIYFSYDVKMKEKGDIPEGYSVSREKKERFSLILESASTNQTSMYLCASRTSGGTDTQYFGPGTRLTVL.